What follows are 4 T cell receptor beta chains derived from one specimen sequenced in a study of OX40 agonist ivuxolimab in advanced cancers. This table comes from immunoSEQ multiplex PCR, and its TCRdb copy is limited to in-frame clones, with some not included. The sample lists 70,000 to 95,000 clones, more than 85% occurring once. The sequencing used CD4+ or CD8+ T cells sorted from blood, collected in a trial of the OX40 agonist ivuxolimab. Every receptor here comes from an adult with an advanced solid tumor such as melanoma, head and neck, liver or kidney cancer.

The rearrangement links TRBV28 to TRBJ1-5, with 7 bases that match TRBD1. The CDR3 consists of 14 residues. CDR1 MDHEN and CDR2 SYDVKM come from the germline V gene. The junction had 5 bases not matched to a gene; V was cut back by 2 bases and J by 7 bases. The CDR3 reads CASSLQGVGQPQHF. In DNA, the CDR3 is TGTGCCAGCAGTTTACAGGGGGTGGGGCAGCCCCAGCATTTT.

The CDR3 here is CASSLRGQLNSEAFF. DNA of the CDR3: TGTGCCAGCAGCTTACGGGGACAGCTAAATTCAGAAGCTTTCTTT. This sequence joins TRBV7-2 and TRBJ1-1, with 7 nucleotides matching TRBD1. This CDR3 has 15 amino acids. CDR1 and CDR2 from the germline V gene are SGHTA and FQGNSA. Germline trimming cut 2 bases from V and 8 bases from J; bases unmatched to any gene: 11.

The V call is TRBV7-2, the J call TRBJ2-7, with a weak D call TRBD1 (6 bases). The germline V gene encodes CDR1 SGHTA and CDR2 FQGNSA. The CDR3 has 15 residues. Trimming took off 5 bases at V and 3 bases at J, with 17 bases between the two ends. The CDR3 DNA sequence: TGTGCCAGCAGCCGGACCGGGACACCTAGCTACGAGCAGTACTTC. It is translated as CASSRTGTPSYEQYF.

V gene TRBV9 combines with J gene TRBJ1-2; D is unclear. This CDR3 contains 14 residues. V was clipped by 0 bases and J by 6 bases, with 12 bases between them. Germline V CDR1 and CDR2: SGDLS, YYNGEE. The CDR3 bases are TGTGCCAGCAGCGTAGCCTCCGGGTTAAATGGCTACACCTTC. This translates into CASSVASGLNGYTF.